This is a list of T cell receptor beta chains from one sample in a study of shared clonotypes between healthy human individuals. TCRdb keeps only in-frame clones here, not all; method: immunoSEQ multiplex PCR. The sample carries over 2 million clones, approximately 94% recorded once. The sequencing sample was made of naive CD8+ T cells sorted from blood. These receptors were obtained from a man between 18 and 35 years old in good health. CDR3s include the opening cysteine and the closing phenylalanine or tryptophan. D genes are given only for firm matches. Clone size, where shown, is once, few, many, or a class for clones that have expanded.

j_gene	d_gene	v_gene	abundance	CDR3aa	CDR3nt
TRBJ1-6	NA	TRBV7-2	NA	CASSPHPQEPLHF	TGTGCCAGCAGCCCCCACCCCCAAGAGCCCCTCCACTTT
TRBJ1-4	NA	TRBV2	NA	CASSEAATNEKLFF	TGTGCCAGCAGTGAAGCGGCAACTAATGAAAAACTGTTTTTT
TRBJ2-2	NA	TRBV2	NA	CASSDPGLTTGELFF	TGTGCCAGCAGTGATCCGGGACTGACCACCGGGGAGCTGTTTTTT
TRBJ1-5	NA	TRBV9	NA	CASSNGIGNQPQHF	TGTGCCAGCAGCAACGGGATCGGCAATCAGCCCCAGCATTTT
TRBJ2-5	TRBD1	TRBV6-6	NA	CASRPGTGKETQYF	TGTGCCAGCAGACCCGGGACAGGGAAAGAGACCCAGTACTTC
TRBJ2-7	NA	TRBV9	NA	CASSVGAEQYF	TGTGCCAGCAGCGTAGGGGCCGAGCAGTACTTC
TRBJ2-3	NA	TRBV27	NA	CASSFLSTRTTDTQYF	TGTGCCAGCAGCTTTCTTTCCACGAGGACCACAGATACGCAGTATTTT
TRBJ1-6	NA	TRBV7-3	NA	CASSADSYNSPLHF	TGTGCCAGCAGCGCCGACTCCTATAATTCACCCCTCCACTTT
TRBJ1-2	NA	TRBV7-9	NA	CASSLDQGRADYGYTF	TGTGCCAGCAGCTTAGATCAGGGTAGGGCTGATTATGGCTACACCTTC
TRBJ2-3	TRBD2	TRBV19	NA	CASSIWLAGGKSTDTQYF	TGTGCCAGTAGTATATGGCTAGCGGGAGGCAAGAGCACAGATACGCAGTATTTT
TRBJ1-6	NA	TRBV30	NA	CAWRSRVLNNSPLHF	TGTGCCTGGAGGAGCAGGGTCCTGAATAATTCACCCCTCCACTTT
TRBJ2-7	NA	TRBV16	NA	CASSQGDEQYF	TGTGCCAGCAGCCAGGGGGACGAGCAGTACTTC
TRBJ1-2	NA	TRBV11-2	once	CASSLWTSNYGYTF	TGTGCCAGCAGCTTATGGACATCTAACTATGGCTACACCTTC
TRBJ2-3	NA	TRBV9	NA	CASSQWAGDTQYF	TGTGCCAGCAGCCAGTGGGCGGGGGATACGCAGTATTTT
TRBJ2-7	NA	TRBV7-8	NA	CASSLVPGYYEQYF	TGTGCCAGCAGCTTAGTACCGGGGTACTACGAGCAGTACTTC
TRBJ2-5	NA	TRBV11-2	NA	CASSLGPLAGPPQETQYF	TGTGCCAGCAGCTTAGGTCCTTTGGCGGGGCCACCACAAGAGACCCAGTACTTC
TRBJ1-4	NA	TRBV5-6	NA	CASTLSQGEKLFF	TGTGCCAGCACCCTATCTCAAGGGGAAAAACTGTTTTTT
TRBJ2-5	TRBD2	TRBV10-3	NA	CAISEDAGLAGQETQYF	TGTGCCATCAGTGAGGACGCCGGACTAGCGGGCCAAGAGACCCAGTACTTC
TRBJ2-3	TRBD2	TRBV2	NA	CASRKGGLDITDTQYF	TGTGCCAGCAGGAAGGGAGGACTAGACATCACAGATACGCAGTATTTT
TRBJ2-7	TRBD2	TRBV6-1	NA	CASRGRGEGRNYEQYF	TGTGCCAGCCGTGGTCGAGGGGAGGGGAGGAACTACGAGCAGTACTTC
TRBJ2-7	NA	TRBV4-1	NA	CASSHGLGHEQYF	TGCGCCAGCAGCCACGGCCTCGGGCACGAGCAGTACTTC
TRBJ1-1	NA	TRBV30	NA	CAWSVGWNTEAFF	TGTGCCTGGAGTGTAGGGTGGAACACTGAAGCTTTCTTT
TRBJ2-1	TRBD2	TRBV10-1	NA	CASSPPGLAGSEQFF	TGCGCCAGCAGTCCCCCCGGACTAGCGGGGAGTGAGCAGTTCTTC
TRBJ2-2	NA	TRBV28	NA	CASSFWDTGELFF	TGTGCCAGCAGTTTTTGGGACACCGGGGAGCTGTTTTTT
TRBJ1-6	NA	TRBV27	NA	CASSSMRGSPLHF	TGTGCCAGCAGTTCTATGAGGGGCTCACCCCTCCACTTT
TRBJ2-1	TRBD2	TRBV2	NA	CASRWTSGRGDYNEQFF	TGTGCCAGCAGGTGGACTAGCGGGAGAGGGGACTACAATGAGCAGTTCTTC
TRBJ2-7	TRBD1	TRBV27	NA	CASSPWTGASYEQYF	TGTGCCAGCAGTCCCTGGACAGGGGCTTCCTACGAGCAGTACTTC
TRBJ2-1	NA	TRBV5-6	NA	CASSLAHEQFF	TGTGCCAGCAGCTTGGCCCATGAGCAGTTCTTC
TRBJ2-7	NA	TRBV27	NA	CASSFGGVQGSREQYF	TGTGCCAGCAGTTTTGGCGGGGTCCAGGGATCAAGGGAGCAGTACTTC
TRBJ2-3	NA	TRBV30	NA	CAWSVSFVTDTQYF	TGTGCCTGGAGTGTATCATTCGTTACAGATACGCAGTATTTT
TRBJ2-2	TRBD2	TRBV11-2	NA	CASSRLAGAFGELFF	TGTGCCAGCAGTCGACTAGCGGGTGCCTTCGGGGAGCTGTTTTTT
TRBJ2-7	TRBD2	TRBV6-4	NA	CASRPTSGTSEQYF	TGTGCCAGCAGACCTACTAGCGGTACAAGCGAGCAGTACTTC
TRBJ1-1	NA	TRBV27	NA	CASSAGQNTEAFF	TGTGCCAGCAGTGCCGGACAGAACACTGAAGCTTTCTTT
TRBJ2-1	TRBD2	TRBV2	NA	CASSELRLAGDNEQFF	TGTGCCAGCAGTGAACTTCGACTAGCGGGGGACAATGAGCAGTTCTTC
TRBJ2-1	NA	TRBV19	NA	CASSKGSLNEQFF	TGTGCCAGTAGTAAGGGGTCCCTCAATGAGCAGTTCTTC
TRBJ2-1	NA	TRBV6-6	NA	CASSHLAPSYNEQFF	TGTGCCAGCAGTCACCTAGCCCCGTCCTACAATGAGCAGTTCTTC
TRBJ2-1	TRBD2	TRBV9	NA	CASSVTGGSYNEQFF	TGTGCCAGCAGCGTAACGGGAGGGTCGTACAATGAGCAGTTCTTC
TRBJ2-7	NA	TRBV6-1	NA	CASSENRDTSYEQYF	TGTGCCAGCAGTGAAAATCGGGACACATCCTACGAGCAGTACTTC
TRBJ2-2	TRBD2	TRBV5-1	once	CASSSGTSDNTGELFF	TGCGCCAGCAGCTCTGGGACTAGTGATAACACCGGGGAGCTGTTTTTT
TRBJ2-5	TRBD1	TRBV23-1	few	CASTTGVGTQYF	TGCGCCAGCACCACAGGGGTGGGGACCCAGTACTTC
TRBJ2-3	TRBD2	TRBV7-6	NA	CASSNIAGDTQYF	TGTGCCAGTTCAAATATAGCGGGAGATACGCAGTATTTT
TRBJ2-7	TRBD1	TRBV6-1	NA	CASSESGQVYEQYF	TGTGCCAGCAGTGAAAGTGGACAGGTCTACGAGCAGTACTTC
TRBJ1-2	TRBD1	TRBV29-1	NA	CSVDTGGTYGYTF	TGCAGCGTCGACACAGGGGGCACCTATGGCTACACCTTC
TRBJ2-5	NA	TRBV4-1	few	CASSQGGLPPGETQYF	TGCGCCAGCAGCCAAGGTGGACTCCCGCCCGGGGAGACCCAGTACTTC
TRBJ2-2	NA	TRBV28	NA	CASSSIPGELFF	TGTGCCAGCAGTTCCATCCCCGGGGAGCTGTTTTTT